These 8 T cell receptor beta chains came from one sample sequenced in a study of T cells in women clearing cervical HPV infection. The table came from immunoSEQ multiplex PCR; TCRdb's copy has only in-frame clones and leaves some out. The sample is made up of about 37,000 clones, and the top ten hold approximately 1.5% of it. The sample comprised blood buffy coat. These receptors came from a woman aged 18 to 69 with a cervical HPV16 infection that either progressed to CIN3+ or cleared (not recorded which).

About this clone itself: The read ends 3 residues before the CDR3 terminus; that terminus is restored from the germline J gene. The V call is TRBV30, the J call TRBJ2-2; 10 bases are a match to TRBD1. CDR3 length: 15 amino acids. Germline-derived CDR1 and CDR2 are GTSNPN and SVGIG (reference sequence). The CDR3 is CAWSTRGTGAEKLFF. The DNA read from the CDR3 is TGTGCCTGGAGTACCCGAGGGACAGGGGCTGAAAAG.

To note about this clone: The CDR3 goes on 3 residues after the read ends, and that part is filled in from the germline J gene. V usage is TRBV7-2 and J usage is TRBJ2-5; 12 bases map to TRBD2. This CDR3 comprises 15 residues. Germline V gene data show CDR1 as SGHTA and CDR2 as FQGNSA. The J segment lost 5 bases and the V segment lost 5 bases, leaving 6 bases of the junction unmatched. CDR3 bases read: TGTGCCAGCAGCAAACTAGCGGGGGGCGGGGAGACC. Its translation: CASSKLAGGGET. The full CDR3 reads CASSKLAGGGETQYF.

A note on this clone: The read terminates 3 residues before the CDR3 end, so the remaining end is supplied by the germline J gene. This rearrangement joins TRBV19 to TRBJ1-5; the D gene is possibly TRBD1 (6 bases). The CDR3 spans 14 residues. The V and J ends lost 5 bases and 5 bases respectively, with 13 bases between them. CDR1 is LNHDA and CDR2 is SQIVND in the germline V gene (reference sequence). CDR3 sequence reads: CASSAGGLYQPQHF. Partial CDR3 DNA: TGTGCCAGTAGTGCCGGGGGGCTGTATCAGCCC.

As concerns this clone: The read ends 3 residues early relative to the CDR3; the germline J gene fills the gap. The chain combines TRBV28 with TRBJ2-1, with 7 bases that match TRBD1. CDR1 and CDR2 (germline): MDHEN, SYDVKM. The V and J ends lost 7 bases and 9 bases, in that order; junction bases with no gene match: 6. This CDR3 spans 12 amino acids. Incomplete CDR3 DNA: TGTGCCAGCAAAACAGGGGACGGTGAG. It specifies CASKTGDGE. The full CDR3 protein is CASKTGDGEQFF.

About this clone itself: The read terminates 3 residues before the CDR3 end, so the remaining end is supplied by the germline J gene. The rearrangement uses TRBV5-1 and TRBJ2-5, with 13 nucleotides matching TRBD2. Per germline, CDR1 SGHRS and CDR2 YFSETQ. This CDR3 contains 16 residues. J gave up 5 bases and V 5 bases, and 9 bases lay outside the gene matches. The CDR3 DNA, read in part, is TGCGCCAGCAGTCCCCGGACTAGCGGGGGCCGGGAGACC. Its protein product is CASSPRTSGGRET. The CDR3 reads in full as CASSPRTSGGRETQYF.

As for this clone: Coverage ceases 3 residues before the CDR3 finishes, and the germline J gene fills in the end. The chain couples TRBV19 to TRBJ1-1, with D possibly being TRBD1 (6 bases). Germline V gene data show CDR1 as LNHDA and CDR2 as SQIVND (reference sequence). There are 13 residues in the CDR3. CDR3 residues: CASSQLRGIEAFF. Incomplete CDR3 DNA: TGTGCCAGTAGTCAGCTTAGGGGGATCGAA.

Remarks on this clone: The sequence runs out 3 residues before the end of the CDR3; the remainder is reconstructed from the germline J gene. V is TRBV7-2 and J is TRBJ2-7, with 7 positions matching TRBD1. From germline, CDR1 is SGHTA and CDR2 FQGNSA. V dropped 5 bases and J dropped 5; count of bases not matched to a gene: 12. The CDR3 loop spans 15 amino acids. The part of the CDR3 DNA that was read is TGTGCCAGCAGCCCCCATTTACAGGGGTTCGACGAG. As protein: CASSPHLQGFDE. The entire CDR3 protein reads CASSPHLQGFDEQYF.

Worth noting for this clone: Read data end 3 residues before the CDR3 end; the end is taken from the germline J gene. J is TRBJ1-6 and V is TRBV2; D not certain. CDR1 and CDR2 (germline): SNHLY, FYNNEI. The V end was cut by 2 bases, the J end by 9 bases, with 20 bases between. The CDR3 is made up of 17 amino acids. CDR3 region: CASSERVGQIPISPLHF. CDR3 DNA, as far as it was read: TGTGCCAGCAGTGAAAGGGTTGGGCAGATCCCAATTTCACCC.